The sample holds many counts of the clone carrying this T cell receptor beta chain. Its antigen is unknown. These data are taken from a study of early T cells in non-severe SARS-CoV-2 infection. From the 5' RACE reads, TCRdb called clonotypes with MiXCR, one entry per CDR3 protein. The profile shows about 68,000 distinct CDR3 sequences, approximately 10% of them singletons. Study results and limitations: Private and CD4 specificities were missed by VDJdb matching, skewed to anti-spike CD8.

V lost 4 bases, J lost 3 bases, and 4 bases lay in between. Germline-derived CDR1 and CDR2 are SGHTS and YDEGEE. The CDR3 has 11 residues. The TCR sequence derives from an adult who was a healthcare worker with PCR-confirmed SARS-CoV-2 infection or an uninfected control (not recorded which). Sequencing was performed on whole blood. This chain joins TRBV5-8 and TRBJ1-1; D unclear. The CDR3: CASSLDTEAFF. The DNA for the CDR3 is TGTGCCAGCAGCCTTGACACTGAAGCTTTCTTT.